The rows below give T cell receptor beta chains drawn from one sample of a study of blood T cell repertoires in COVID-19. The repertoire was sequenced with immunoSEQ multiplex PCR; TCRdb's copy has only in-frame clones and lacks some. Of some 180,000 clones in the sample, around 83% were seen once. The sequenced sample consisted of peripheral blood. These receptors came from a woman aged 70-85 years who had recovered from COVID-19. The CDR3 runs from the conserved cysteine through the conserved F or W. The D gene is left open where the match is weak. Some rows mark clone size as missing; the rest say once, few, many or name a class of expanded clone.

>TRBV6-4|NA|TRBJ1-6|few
CASSDEIGGSLHF
TGTGCCAGCAGTGACGAGATAGGGGGTTCCCTCCACTTT
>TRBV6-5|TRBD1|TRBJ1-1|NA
CASTPPGGPGTEAFF
TGTGCCAGCACCCCTCCAGGGGGCCCGGGCACTGAAGCTTTCTTT
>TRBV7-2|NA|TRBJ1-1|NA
CASTLGGANTEAFF
TGTGCCAGCACCCTAGGGGGGGCGAACACTGAAGCTTTCTTT
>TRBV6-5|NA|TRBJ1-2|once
CASSQRGVYGYTF
TGTGCCAGCAGCCAGAGAGGCGTCTATGGCTACACCTTC
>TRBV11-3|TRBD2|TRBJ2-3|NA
CASSQVAGDPASTDTQYF
TGTGCCAGCAGTCAGGTGGCGGGAGACCCAGCGAGCACAGATACGCAGTATTTT
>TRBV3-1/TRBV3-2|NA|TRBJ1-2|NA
CASSQGTDLGYTF
TGTGCCAGCAGCCAAGGCACAGACCTAGGCTACACCTTC
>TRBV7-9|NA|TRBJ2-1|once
CASSLMGKSSYNEQFF
TGTGCCAGCAGCTTAATGGGCAAGAGCTCCTACAATGAGCAGTTCTTC
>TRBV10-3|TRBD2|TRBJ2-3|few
CAISGGSGSGADTQYF
TGTGCCATCAGTGGGGGGAGCGGGAGTGGGGCAGATACGCAGTATTTT
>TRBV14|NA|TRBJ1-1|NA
CASSPKPPRGGEAFF
TGTGCCAGCAGCCCCAAGCCCCCCAGGGGCGGTGAAGCTTTCTTT
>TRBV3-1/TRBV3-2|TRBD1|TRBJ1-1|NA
CASETSGTGGEKAFF
TGTGCCAGCGAAACCTCCGGGACAGGGGGCGAAAAAGCTTTCTTT
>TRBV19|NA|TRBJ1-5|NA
CASIGEVQPQHF
TGTGCCAGTATTGGGGAGGTTCAGCCCCAGCATTTT
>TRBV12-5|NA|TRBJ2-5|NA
CASGFLGGGRRETQYF
TGTGCTAGTGGTTTCTTGGGTGGGGGCCGCCGGGAGACCCAGTACTTC
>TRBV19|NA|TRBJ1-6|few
CASTRRPVNGSPLHF
TGTGCCAGTACCCGGAGGCCCGTCAATGGTTCACCCCTCCACTTT
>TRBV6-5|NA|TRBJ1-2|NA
CASWGGEGIYGYTF
TGTGCCAGCTGGGGGGGGGAAGGAATCTATGGCTACACCTTC
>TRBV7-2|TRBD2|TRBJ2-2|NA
CASSVSGGFAGELFF
TGTGCCAGCAGCGTGAGCGGGGGTTTCGCCGGGGAGCTGTTTTTT
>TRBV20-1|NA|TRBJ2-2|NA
CSASKQGVWTGELFF
TGCAGTGCTAGTAAACAGGGAGTATGGACCGGGGAGCTGTTTTTT
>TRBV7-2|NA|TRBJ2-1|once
CASSLQRSSYNEQFF
TGTGCCAGCAGCTTACAGAGGAGCTCCTACAATGAGCAGTTCTTC
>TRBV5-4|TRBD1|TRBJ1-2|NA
CASSRDSNYGYTF
TGTGCCAGCAGCCGGGACAGTAACTATGGCTACACCTTC
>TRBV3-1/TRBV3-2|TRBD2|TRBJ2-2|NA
CASSPSGATGELFF
TGTGCCAGCAGCCCTAGCGGGGCCACCGGGGAGCTGTTTTTT
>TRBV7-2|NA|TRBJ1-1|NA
CASNPPRGLNTEAFF
TGTGCCAGCAACCCCCCCAGGGGTCTGAACACTGAAGCTTTCTTT
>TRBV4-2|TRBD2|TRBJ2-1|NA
CASSPRLAGEGAYNEQFF
TGTGCCAGCAGCCCCAGACTAGCGGGAGAGGGGGCTTACAATGAGCAGTTCTTC
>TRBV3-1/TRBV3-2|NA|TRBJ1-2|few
CASSQDWRGEVDGYTF
TGTGCCAGCAGCCAAGATTGGAGGGGAGAGGTTGATGGCTACACCTTC
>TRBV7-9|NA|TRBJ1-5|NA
CASRGVIRANQPQHF
TGTGCCAGCCGGGGGGTCATTAGGGCGAATCAGCCCCAGCATTTT
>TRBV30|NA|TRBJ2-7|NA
CAWSLTRRGPHEQYF
TGTGCCTGGAGCCTAACGCGGAGGGGTCCCCACGAGCAGTACTTC
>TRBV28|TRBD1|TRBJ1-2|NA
CASSPGGAPNGYTF
TGTGCCAGCAGCCCAGGGGGCGCCCCCAATGGCTACACCTTC
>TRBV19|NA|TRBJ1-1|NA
CASSLTGGGTEAFF
TGTGCCAGTAGCCTAACGGGGGGGGGCACTGAAGCTTTCTTT
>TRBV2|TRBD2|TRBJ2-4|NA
CASRFSGGAPYF
TGTGCCAGCAGGTTTAGCGGGGGGGCCCCCTACTTC
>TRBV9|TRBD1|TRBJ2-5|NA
CASSVEATGEGTQYF
TGTGCCAGCAGCGTAGAGGCAACAGGGGAAGGGACCCAGTACTTC
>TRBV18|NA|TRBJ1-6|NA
CASSPPGQHNSPLHF
TGTGCCAGCTCACCACCAGGACAGCATAATTCACCCCTCCACTTT
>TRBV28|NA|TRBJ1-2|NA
CASSLPPAGRYGYTF
TGTGCCAGCAGTTTACCACCCGCGGGGCGTTATGGCTACACCTTC
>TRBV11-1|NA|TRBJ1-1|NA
CASSPPGNTEAFF
TGTGCCAGCAGCCCCCCAGGGAACACTGAAGCTTTCTTT